A selection of T cell receptor beta chains follows, all from one sample in a study of T cell responses to AZD1222 COVID-19 vaccine. The repertoire was sequenced with immunoSEQ multiplex PCR; TCRdb's copy has only in-frame clones and lacks some. The repertoire includes about 110,000 clones, around 93% of them detected once, and under 10% sits in the top ten. The sequencing used peripheral blood, collected on day 0 of AZD1222 vaccination. The receptor source for this set is an adult in good health. CDR3s include the opening cysteine and the closing phenylalanine or tryptophan. The D gene is left open where the match is weak. The size field is filled for only some rows; it gives once, few, many or a size class.

TRBV30	TRBJ1-6	.	.	TGTGCCTGGAGAGTTTATAATTCACCCCTCCACTTT	CAWRVYNSPLHF
TRBV7-8	TRBJ1-2	.	.	TGTGCCAGCAGCTTTTCTAGGGCAGGGGAAAATGGCTACACCTTC	CASSFSRAGENGYTF
TRBV4-1	TRBJ1-2	.	.	TGCGCCAGCAGCCAAGATCAGGGCTATGGCTACACCTTC	CASSQDQGYGYTF
TRBV1	TRBJ2-6	.	once	TGCACCACCCCATGGTCAGCCTCTGTAAGGTCCGGGGCCAACGTCCTGACTTTC	CTTPWSASVRSGANVLTF
TRBV24-1	TRBJ1-2	.	.	TGTGCCACCAGTGACAGGGTCCATGGCTACACCTTC	CATSDRVHGYTF
TRBV5-1	TRBJ2-2	.	.	TGCGCCAGCAGCTTGTCCAGGAATCGCGCCGGGGAGCTGTTTTTT	CASSLSRNRAGELFF
TRBV5-4	TRBJ2-7	.	.	TGTGCCAGCAGCGTGACGGGGGACGAGCAGTACTTC	CASSVTGDEQYF
TRBV3-1/TRBV3-2	TRBJ1-2	.	.	TGTGCCAGCAGCCAAGTCGGGCAGCAAGTTTCTTTCTACACCTTC	CASSQVGQQVSFYTF
TRBV12-3/TRBV12-4	TRBJ2-2	.	.	TGTGCCAGCAGCGTTGGCACCGGGGAGCTGTTTTTT	CASSVGTGELFF
TRBV5-6	TRBJ2-1	.	.	TGTGCCAGCAGCCTACCCAGGGCCTTGACCTACAATGAGCAGTTCTTC	CASSLPRALTYNEQFF
TRBV11-3	TRBJ1-5	.	once	TGTGCCAGCAGCTTAGGGCCAGACAATCAGCCCCAGCATTTT	CASSLGPDNQPQHF
TRBV27	TRBJ2-3	.	.	TGTGCCAGCAGTTTCCAAACAGGGGATACGCAGTATTTT	CASSFQTGDTQYF
TRBV7-8	TRBJ1-6	TRBD1	.	TGTGCCAGCAGCTTAGCTGCGGGACAGGGAAATTCACCCCTCCACTTT	CASSLAAGQGNSPLHF
TRBV6-2/TRBV6-3	TRBJ2-1	.	.	TGTGCCAGCAGTTACTCCTACAATGAGCAGTTCTTC	CASSYSYNEQFF
TRBV12-3/TRBV12-4	TRBJ1-2	.	.	TGTGCCAGCAGTTTAGTGGGGTACGGTGGCTACACCTTC	CASSLVGYGGYTF
TRBV28	TRBJ2-1	.	.	TGTGCCAGCAGAGAACTTAGTCTGGGTGAGCAGTTCTTC	CASRELSLGEQFF
TRBV3-1/TRBV3-2	TRBJ1-5	.	.	TGTGCCAGCAGCCTCCAAGGTAGACAGCCCCAGCATTTT	CASSLQGRQPQHF
TRBV2	TRBJ2-7	.	.	TGTGCCAGCAGGCTTGGGGGCTCCAGGTCCTACGAGCAGTACTTC	CASRLGGSRSYEQYF
TRBV11-2	TRBJ1-2	.	few	TGTGCCAGCAGCCACGACGGGCAGGTTACCCACTATGGCTACACCTTC	CASSHDGQVTHYGYTF
TRBV3-1/TRBV3-2	TRBJ2-3	TRBD1	once	TGTGCCAGCAGCCAGGACAGGGCGTTTCGCACAGATACGCAGTATTTT	CASSQDRAFRTDTQYF
TRBV19	TRBJ2-7	.	.	TGTGCCAGTAGTCCGGTGGGCAACGAGCAGTACTTC	CASSPVGNEQYF
TRBV6-4	TRBJ2-1	.	.	TGTGCCAGCAGTGCTGGGTCGTACAATGAGCAGTTCTTC	CASSAGSYNEQFF
TRBV5-4	TRBJ2-2	TRBD2	.	TGTGCCAGCAGCAGGACTAGCGGGGGGACGAGTACCGGGGAGCTGTTTTTT	CASSRTSGGTSTGELFF
TRBV15	TRBJ2-5	.	.	TGTGCCACCAGTGTTATGGCGTCCACGGGGTGGACCCAGTACTTC	CATSVMASTGWTQYF
TRBV7-9	TRBJ1-5	.	.	TGTGCCAGCAGCTTAGAGGGGGGAGGGAATCAGCCCCAGCATTTT	CASSLEGGGNQPQHF
TRBV23-1	TRBJ2-2	TRBD2	.	TGCGCCGCCCCGGGGGGGCGGGGCCCCGGGGAGCTGTTTTTT	CAAPGGRGPGELFF
TRBV7-2	TRBJ2-7	TRBD2	.	TGTGCCAGCAGAAGGAGCGGGGGGGTTCAAGAGCAGTACTTC	CASRRSGGVQEQYF
TRBV5-4	TRBJ1-2	.	once	TGTGCCAGCAGCTTGGGCGGGACAACGAACTATGGCTACACCTTC	CASSLGGTTNYGYTF
TRBV5-6	TRBJ1-1	TRBD1	once	TGTGCCAGCACCCAAAACAGGGGACGGAGCGAAGCTTTCTTT	CASTQNRGRSEAFF
TRBV5-1	TRBJ1-1	.	.	TGCGCCAGCAGCTTGGGGGTAGGAGGCACTGAAGCTTTCTTT	CASSLGVGGTEAFF
TRBV30	TRBJ2-2	.	.	TGTGCCTGGAAACAGGGTACGAACACCGGGGAGCTGTTTTTT	CAWKQGTNTGELFF
TRBV11-2	TRBJ2-2	.	.	TGTGCCAGCAGCCTGAGGGTATCGAACACCGGGGAGCTGTTTTTT	CASSLRVSNTGELFF
TRBV4-1	TRBJ1-6	.	.	TGCGCCAGCAGCCAAGATTCGGCCAGGATTAATTCACCCCTCCACTTT	CASSQDSARINSPLHF
TRBV30	TRBJ1-2	.	.	TGTGCCTGGAGTGCGGGATCATGGGGCTACACCTTC	CAWSAGSWGYTF
TRBV5-1	TRBJ2-3	.	.	TGCGCCAGCAGCTCGGCAGGGGCCGCGATAGATACGCAGTATTTT	CASSSAGAAIDTQYF
TRBV4-2	TRBJ2-5	TRBD2	.	TGTGCCAGCAGCCCCGGGACTAGCGACCCCCAGTACTTC	CASSPGTSDPQYF
TRBV5-5	TRBJ1-4	.	.	TGTGCCAGCAGCTTGGCCGGGAGTTGGGAAAAACTGTTTTTT	CASSLAGSWEKLFF
TRBV30	TRBJ2-3	TRBD2	.	TGTGCCTGGGGAAGACTAGCGGGGGCCACAGATACGCAGTATTTT	CAWGRLAGATDTQYF
TRBV14	TRBJ2-7	TRBD2	.	TGTGCCAGCAGCCGTTTAGCGGGGAACTCCTACGAGCAGTACTTC	CASSRLAGNSYEQYF
TRBV10-3	TRBJ1-2	.	.	TGTGCCATCAGTGACGAGGAGGGCTATGGCTACACCTTC	CAISDEEGYGYTF
TRBV27	TRBJ1-4	TRBD1	once	TGTGCCAGCGGGACAGGGGGGCATGAAAAACTGTTTTTT	CASGTGGHEKLFF
TRBV5-1	TRBJ2-1	.	.	TGCGCCAGCAGCTTTGGCTCGTCGAGCTCCTACAATGAGCAGTTCTTC	CASSFGSSSSYNEQFF
TRBV7-3	TRBJ1-2	.	.	TGTGCCAGCAGCTTAAACAAGAACTATGGCTACACCTTC	CASSLNKNYGYTF
TRBV28	TRBJ2-7	.	.	TGTGCCAGCAGTTTATCCTCGCGCTACGAGCAGTACTTC	CASSLSSRYEQYF
TRBV9	TRBJ1-3	TRBD1	.	TGTGCCAGCAGCCTTACGACAGGGCGAGCTAGAGACTCTGGAAACACCATATATTTT	CASSLTTGRARDSGNTIYF
TRBV28	TRBJ1-2	.	.	TGTGCCAGCAGTTTCGGAGACAGAAATAACTATGGCTACACCTTC	CASSFGDRNNYGYTF
TRBV12-5	TRBJ1-1	TRBD1	once	TGTGCTAGTGGAGCCGGGACAGAGTTTGAAGCTTTCTTT	CASGAGTEFEAFF
TRBV5-1	TRBJ1-2	TRBD1	once	TGCGCCAGCAGCCGACAGGGAGGAGATGGCTACACCTTC	CASSRQGGDGYTF
TRBV7-9	TRBJ1-6	TRBD1	.	TGTGCCAGCAGCTTAGGACAGGGGAGAAATTCACCCCTCCACTTT	CASSLGQGRNSPLHF
TRBV7-9	TRBJ1-5	.	.	TGTGCCAGCAGCTTAGGCAGGGGAAGCAATCAGCCCCAGCATTTT	CASSLGRGSNQPQHF
TRBV27	TRBJ2-7	TRBD1	.	TGTGCCAGCAGTTCGCCTGGACAGGGGTCCTACGAGCAGTACTTC	CASSSPGQGSYEQYF
TRBV29-1	TRBJ1-3	.	once	TGCAGCATAAACGGGATCTCTGGAAACACCATATATTTT	CSINGISGNTIYF
TRBV11-2	TRBJ2-2	.	.	TGTGCCAGCAGCTTAGGGCAGGGCGCCGGGGAGCTGTTTTTT	CASSLGQGAGELFF